One sample yielded the 9 T cell receptor beta chains listed below, sequenced in a study of shared clonotypes between healthy human individuals. This table comes from immunoSEQ multiplex PCR, and its TCRdb copy is limited to in-frame clones, with some not included. Of 2,500,000 or so clones in the sample, roughly 93% were seen once. Sequencing was performed on naive CD4+ T cells from PBMCs. As for subset: CD45RA+ positively selected. The receptor set was obtained from a man aged 18 to 30 in good health. Some clones in this sample may be carry-over from other donors' samples.

The chain links TRBV4-1 to TRBJ2-3; 10 nucleotides align to TRBD1. The CDR3 consists of 17 residues. J lost 3 bases, V lost 0 bases, and 6 bases had no gene match. Germline V gene sequence: CDR1 MGHRA, CDR2 YSYEKL. In DNA, the CDR3 is TGCGCCAGCAGCCAAGATCTTGACAGGGGGCGGACAGATACGCAGTATTTT. It encodes CASSQDLDRGRTDTQYF.

V gene TRBV13 combines with J gene TRBJ2-7; 7 bases are a match to TRBD1. Losses at the gene ends were 3 bases for V and 2 bases for J; bases not matched to a gene: 7. This CDR3 comprises 15 residues. Germline CDR1 PRHDT, CDR2 FYEKMQ (reference sequence). In nucleotides, the CDR3 is TGTGCCAGCAGCTTTTCGGCAGGGGGAGCCTACGAGCAGTACTTC. This translates into CASSFSAGGAYEQYF.

The chain uses TRBV5-1 and TRBJ2-7; perhaps TRBD1 as D (5 bases). Trimming removed 0 bases from V and 5 bases from J, with 12 bases in between. The CDR3 runs 14 residues. CDR1 is SGHRS, CDR2 YFSETQ, per germline. The CDR3 loop reads CASSLAAGFNEQYF. In DNA, the CDR3 is TGCGCCAGCAGCTTGGCGGCAGGGTTCAACGAGCAGTACTTC.

The rearrangement links TRBV28 to TRBJ2-3; D is undetermined. Trimming took off 2 bases at V and 6 bases at J, with 6 bases between the two ends. Germline V lookup: CDR1 MDHEN, CDR2 SYDVKM. This CDR3 contains 12 residues. The CDR3 DNA reads as TGTGCCAGCAGTTTACCTGGGGATACGCAGTATTTT. Translation: CASSLPGDTQYF. Full variable domain (missing parts from reference TRBV28 and TRBJ2-3): DVKVTQSSRYLVKRTGEKVFLECVQDMDHENMFWYRQDPGLGLRLIYFSYDVKMKEKGDIPEGYSVSREKKERFSLILESASTNQTSMYLCASSLPGDTQYFGPGTRLTVL.

V is TRBV7-2 and J is TRBJ1-2; D is possibly TRBD1 (5 bases). The CDR3 has 13 residues. Trimming took off 2 bases at V and 4 bases at J, with 8 bases between the two ends. The germline V gene encodes CDR1 SGHTA and CDR2 FQGNSA. The CDR3 region is CASSLHRSYGYTF. Here the CDR3 DNA reads TGTGCCAGCAGCTTACACAGGTCCTATGGCTACACCTTC.

V is TRBV7-9 and J is TRBJ1-3; 7 bases align to TRBD1. The germline V gene encodes CDR1 SEHNR and CDR2 FQNEAQ (reference sequence). The CDR3 spans 19 residues. The V gene end was trimmed by 4 bases and the J gene end by 0 bases; junction bases not matched to a gene: 15. The CDR3 DNA is TGTGCCAGCAGCTCAGACCGGGACAGCCGACTAATCTCTGGAAACACCATATATTTT. Its translation: CASSSDRDSRLISGNTIYF.

The rearrangement joins TRBV19 to TRBJ2-2; 8 bases agree with TRBD2. The germline V gene encodes CDR1 LNHDA and CDR2 SQIVND (reference sequence). The CDR3 runs 17 residues. V lost 8 bases, J lost 5 bases, and 16 bases stayed unmatched. The CDR3 is CASPAGGGRRGTGELFF. DNA for the CDR3: TGTGCCAGTCCCGCGGGAGGCGGGAGGCGGGGGACCGGGGAGCTGTTTTTT.

The chain recombines TRBV28 with TRBJ1-1, with 10 bases that match TRBD1. J was trimmed by 3 bases and V by 8 bases; bases with no gene match: 3. The CDR3 totals 13 residues. The germline gives CDR1 MDHEN, CDR2 SYDVKM. The CDR3 DNA follows: TGTGCCAGCGCCGGGACAGGGGACACTGAAGCTTTCTTT. Protein sequence: CASAGTGDTEAFF.

This chain's CDR3 is CASSLGLADNEQFF. In nucleotides, the CDR3 is TGTGCCAGCAGCTTAGGACTGGCTGACAATGAGCAGTTCTTC. The chain employs TRBV11-2 and TRBJ2-1; D is unresolved. Per the germline V gene, CDR1 is SGHAT and CDR2 is FQNNGV. The CDR3 has 14 residues. Trimming removed 1 base at V and 5 bases at J, with 9 bases between.